These T cell receptor beta chains were read from a single sample in a study of blood T cell repertoires in COVID-19. Clones were read by immunoSEQ multiplex PCR, and TCRdb kept only the in-frame ones, dropping some. This sample yields roughly 97,000 clones, of which roughly 89% are seen a single time; 5% to 6.5% belongs to the top ten. What was sequenced was peripheral blood. All receptors derive from a human donor in a cohort sampled during active COVID-19. CDR3s leave out the opening cysteine and the closing phenylalanine or tryptophan. Each record gives: V gene, CDR3 protein.

v_gene: TRBV2
CDR3aa: ASNAGTLNTEAF

v_gene: TRBV7-2
CDR3aa: ASSSGGFYNEQF

v_gene: TRBV6-1
CDR3aa: ASSDYPTAANQPQH

v_gene: TRBV4-3
CDR3aa: ASSQDSLAGDSTGELF

v_gene: TRBV18
CDR3aa: ASSPARGYEQY

v_gene: TRBV7-9
CDR3aa: ASSFGQGHYGYT

v_gene: TRBV28
CDR3aa: ASIQGGATEAF

v_gene: TRBV29-1
CDR3aa: SALQGLVYQETQY

v_gene: TRBV28
CDR3aa: ASRMDRVGYEQY

v_gene: TRBV14
CDR3aa: ASSIRDNQETQY

v_gene: TRBV4-3
CDR3aa: ASSQAGNTEAF

v_gene: TRBV7-2
CDR3aa: ASSWAGVTGELF

v_gene: TRBV28
CDR3aa: ASSPPETEPEKLF

v_gene: TRBV9
CDR3aa: ASNRGGVSTEAF

v_gene: TRBV28
CDR3aa: ASRPGTGGAGANVLT

v_gene: TRBV2
CDR3aa: ASLSGVAGPDTQY

v_gene: TRBV7-8
CDR3aa: ASSLGAGGGTGELF

v_gene: TRBV28
CDR3aa: ASSLMGQVSGNQPQH

v_gene: TRBV28
CDR3aa: ASRRHTKQGANGYT

v_gene: TRBV5-4
CDR3aa: ASSLEVAEHGPI

v_gene: TRBV12-3/TRBV12-4
CDR3aa: ASSFSTEAF

v_gene: TRBV21-1
CDR3aa: ASSKECNSGESSMLQF

v_gene: TRBV7-8
CDR3aa: ASSRDRGADTQY

v_gene: TRBV19
CDR3aa: ASSIAAIAGGSTDTQY

v_gene: TRBV12-3/TRBV12-4
CDR3aa: ASSPNRVSEAF

v_gene: TRBV7-9
CDR3aa: ASSQGQGREKLF

v_gene: TRBV29-1
CDR3aa: SAPLPAGQF

v_gene: TRBV5-1
CDR3aa: ASSLNGETQY

v_gene: TRBV29-1
CDR3aa: SVATGVNQPQH

v_gene: TRBV5-1
CDR3aa: ASSSDGRSYEQY

v_gene: TRBV6-5
CDR3aa: ASAGMESGYT

v_gene: TRBV19
CDR3aa: ASTYGYSEGTEAF

v_gene: TRBV10-3
CDR3aa: AISESQAPGNTIY

v_gene: TRBV11-3
CDR3aa: ASSLGRLAGLRSSYNEQF

v_gene: TRBV7-9
CDR3aa: ASTSPGQLYEQY

v_gene: TRBV3-1/TRBV3-2
CDR3aa: ASSRGASGGIAKNIQY

v_gene: TRBV28
CDR3aa: ASREQGWKETQY

v_gene: TRBV6-2/TRBV6-3
CDR3aa: ASSYLIGGLAGEEETQY

v_gene: TRBV12-3/TRBV12-4
CDR3aa: ASSLNRANVLT

v_gene: TRBV4-3
CDR3aa: ASSQDAGRGRKL

v_gene: TRBV5-1
CDR3aa: ASRLGAGQALSGANVLT

v_gene: TRBV7-5
CDR3aa: VRSALWTSGSTPYEQY

v_gene: TRBV5-1
CDR3aa: ASSDGTGYEQY